This TCR beta chain stems from a study of cytomegalovirus exposure and HLA in healthy donors. The study ran its PCR with 60 Vbeta and 13 Jbeta primers. Profiling relied on immunoSEQ multiplex PCR, and the TCRdb table lists in-frame clones only, not all of them. The table lists 140,000 or so clones, 70% to 80% of them singletons. On this clone itself: Its antigen is unknown.

Study results and limitations: There were some public TCRs occurring in many donors, but most TCR sequences were rare. Later work found that TCR association rates differed between HLA loci; DRB1 had the most and HLA-C the fewest.

V was shortened by 1 base and J by 6 bases, with 12 bases between the two germline ends. The germline V gene encodes CDR1 MDHEN and CDR2 SYDVKM. The length of the CDR3 is 14 residues. The chain joins TRBV28 to TRBJ1-2; D gene uncertain. This TCR derives from a woman younger than 30 in good health and CMV-seropositive. Sequencing was performed on PBMCs. In DNA form, the CDR3 reads TGTGCCAGCAGTTTATCGAGTAAGGAGAATGGCTACACCTTC. Translated, it gives CASSLSSKENGYTF.